The 23 T cell receptor beta chains reported below all come from one sample, sequenced in a study of T cells after posttransplantation cyclophosphamide. Cyclophosphamide on days +3 and +4 followed busulfan-fludarabine conditioning and a marrow graft. Repertoires were generated with immunoSEQ multiplex PCR, while TCRdb's copy carries only in-frame clones and drops some. The data hold roughly 7,600 clones, with 82% observed a single time. Sample: CD4+ T cells sorted from blood, taken more than 950 days after allogeneic stem cell transplant with posttransplant cyclophosphamide. The receptors stem from a female patient aged 40-50 years who received an allogeneic stem cell transplant from a related donor, was CMV-positive, and had no GVHD. Part of the T cell pool may stem from the graft donor.

In its sample, this clone was seen once. This sequence joins TRBV29-1 and TRBJ2-3; 8 nucleotides line up with TRBD2. The length of the CDR3 is 15 residues. Germline loops: CDR1 SQVTM, CDR2 ANQGSEA. V gave up 1 base and J gave up 6 bases; unmatched junction bases: 9. CDR3: CSVEGGPGTRDTQYF. CDR3 in DNA: TGCAGCGTTGAAGGGGGTCCCGGGACTAGGGATACGCAGTATTTT.

The CDR3 here is CSAKQGLGEKLFF. The DNA for the CDR3 is TGCAGCGCTAAACAGGGGCTAGGTGAAAAACTGTTTTTT. The chain couples TRBV29-1 to TRBJ1-4, with TRBD1 matching 7 bases. Trimming at V came to 7 bases and at J to 7 bases, leaving 9 bases not matched to a gene. Per germline, CDR1 SQVTM and CDR2 ANQGSEA. The CDR3 has 13 residues.

The V call is TRBV5-4, the J call TRBJ2-7; 11 bases fit TRBD1. V dropped 4 bases and J dropped 3; count of bases not matched to a gene: 12. Germline loops: CDR1 SGHNT, CDR2 YYREEE (reference sequence). The CDR3 is 17 residues long. In nucleotides, the CDR3 is TGTGCCAGCAGCAGGCCCCCAAGGACAGGGGGCGTCTACGAGCAGTACTTC. This sequence encodes CASSRPPRTGGVYEQYF.

The V and J genes are TRBV5-4 and TRBJ2-5; 7 nucleotides align to TRBD2. Trimming took 0 bases from V and 5 from J; bases not matched to a gene: 7. CDR1 is SGHNT and CDR2 is YYREEE in the germline V gene (reference sequence). There are 15 residues in the CDR3. The CDR3 nucleotides are TGTGCCAGCAGCTTGGACCCAGCGGGGTTCGAGACCCAGTACTTC. It encodes CASSLDPAGFETQYF. Looking up the rest from reference TRBV5-4 and TRBJ2-5 gives the full variable domain: ETGVTQSPTHLIKTRGQQVTLRCSSQSGHNTVSWYQQALGQGPQFIFQYYREEENGRGNFPPRFSGLQFPNYSSELNVNALELDDSALYLCASSLDPAGFETQYFGPGTRLLVL.

This chain connects TRBV2 to TRBJ2-7, with D perhaps TRBD1 (5 bases). Germline lookup yields CDR1 SNHLY and CDR2 FYNNEI. This CDR3 comprises 14 residues. Trimming removed 8 bases at V and 0 bases at J, with 14 bases between. The CDR3 DNA is TGTGCCAGCCAAGGGGTTCACTCCTCCTACGAGCAGTACTTC. Translating it yields CASQGVHSSYEQYF.

Only one count was recorded for this clone. V and J are TRBV6-1 and TRBJ1-2; TRBD1 might be the D (5 bases). From germline, CDR1 is MNHNS and CDR2 SASEGT. The CDR3 has 15 amino acids. The V end lost 1 base, the J end lost 0 bases, and 9 bases lay between the germline ends. The CDR3 loop reads CASSEGTNPNYGYTF. CDR3 DNA sequence: TGTGCCAGCAGTGAAGGGACAAATCCTAACTATGGCTACACCTTC.

Points on this clone: The sample carries other DNA sequences with the same CDR3. This chain uses TRBV2 with TRBJ1-6, with 7 bases matching TRBD1. Germline V CDR1 and CDR2: SNHLY, FYNNEI. V gave up 11 bases and J gave up 7 bases; unmatched junction bases: 8. CDR3 length: 13 amino acids. CDR3 in DNA: TGTGCCGGGAAGGGACAGACGAATTCACCCCTCCACTTT. Amino acids: CAGKGQTNSPLHF.

The gene calls are TRBV11-2 and TRBJ2-7; D is perhaps TRBD2 (7 bases). Trimming removed 4 bases from V and 3 bases from J, with 22 bases in between. CDR3 length: 17 amino acids. CDR1 is SGHAT, CDR2 FQNNGV, per germline. The CDR3 nucleotides are TGTGCCAGCAGCTCCGGGGCCGGGGGGCGCGTGGGCTACGAGCAGTACTTC. Translation gives CASSSGAGGRVGYEQYF.

This rearrangement joins TRBV7-8 to TRBJ2-7; D perhaps matches TRBD2 (5 bases). The length of the CDR3 is 12 residues. Trimming removed 5 bases from V and 5 bases from J, with 10 bases in between. Germline CDR1 and CDR2: SGHVS and FQNEAQ. The CDR3, as DNA: TGTGCCAGCAGCCCCCGGGGTGACGAGCAGTACTTC. The encoded protein is CASSPRGDEQYF. Filled out from reference TRBV7-8 and TRBJ2-7, the complete variable domain reads GAGVSQSPRYKVAKRGQDVALRCDPISGHVSLFWYQQALGQGPEFLTYFQNEAQLDKSGLPSDRFFAERPEGSVSTLKIQRTQQEDSAVYLCASSPRGDEQYFGPGTRLTVT.

This clone was detected only a few times. The V gene is TRBV21-1, the J gene TRBJ2-5; the DNA was not compared with TRBD1, the D call given in the table. TRBV21-1 is tagged as a pseudogene. The CDR3 has 16 amino acids. The CDR3 sequence: CASSKVHNRSQETQYF. CDR3 bases: TGTGCCAGCAGCAAAGTTCACAACAGGTCCCAAGAGACCCAGTACTTC.

The V call is TRBV9, the J call TRBJ2-2; 7 bases are a match to TRBD2. The length of the CDR3 is 14 residues. Losses at the gene ends were 3 bases for V and 4 bases for J; bases not matched to a gene: 3. Germline V gene data show CDR1 as SGDLS and CDR2 as YYNGEE. CDR3 sequence reads: CASSDGTITGELFF. For the CDR3, the DNA is TGTGCCAGCAGCGACGGGACTATCACCGGGGAGCTGTTTTTT.

The genes are TRBV7-2 and TRBJ2-1; 8 bases fit TRBD2. CDR1 SGHTA and CDR2 FQGNSA come from the germline V gene. Trimming removed 8 bases from V and 4 bases from J; junction bases left unmatched: 7. The CDR3 has 14 amino acids. CDR3 residues: CASLPGGGYNEQFF. DNA of the CDR3: TGTGCCAGCCTCCCCGGGGGGGGATACAATGAGCAGTTCTTC.

This chain uses TRBV10-3 with TRBJ1-1; 9 bases align to TRBD1. The CDR3 runs to 13 residues. J gave up 5 bases and V 3 bases, and 1 base lay outside the gene matches. Germline-derived CDR1 and CDR2 are ENHRY and SYGVKD. The CDR3 protein is CAISDDRGTEAFF. In DNA form, the CDR3 reads TGTGCCATCAGTGATGACAGGGGGACTGAAGCTTTCTTT.

The DNA for the CDR3 is TGTGCCAGCAATAAAAGGGGGGGGGATCAGCCCCAGCATTTT. This sequence encodes CASNKRGGDQPQHF. This sequence joins TRBV6-9 and TRBJ1-5, with D maybe TRBD1 (6 bases). Germline loops: CDR1 MNHGY, CDR2 SVAAGI. Trimming shortened V by 7 bases and J by 5 bases, and 15 bases separated the two germline ends. This CDR3 region has 14 residues.

This rearrangement joins TRBV28 to TRBJ1-2; a weak D match, TRBD1 (6 bases). From germline, CDR1 is MDHEN and CDR2 SYDVKM. This CDR3 has 17 amino acids. The V end was cut by 4 bases, the J end by 4 bases, with 22 bases between. The CDR3 spells CASSSGAASMGIYGYTF. As DNA, the CDR3 is TGTGCCAGCAGTTCAGGGGCCGCATCAATGGGTATCTATGGCTACACCTTC.

A few counts support this clone. The gene calls are TRBV10-3 and TRBJ2-3, with a possible D match to TRBD1 (6 bases). This CDR3 is 14 amino acids long. Trimming cost V 9 bases and J 2 bases, with 15 bases left between them. The germline CDR1 and CDR2 sequences are ENHRY and SYGVKD. CDR3 nucleotide sequence: TGTGCCATGAGGAGAGGGGGAGACACAGATACGCAGTATTTT. It translates to CAMRRGGDTDTQYF.

The chain has TRBV19 and TRBJ1-4, with D tentatively TRBD1 (6 bases). The germline V and J ends were trimmed by 4 bases and 2 bases, with 17 bases remaining between them. This CDR3 region has 17 residues. Germline-derived CDR1 and CDR2 are LNHDA and SQIVND (reference sequence). This chain's CDR3 is CASSNYRDPGTNEKLFF. CDR3 DNA sequence: TGTGCCAGTAGTAACTACAGGGATCCGGGGACTAATGAAAAACTGTTTTTT.

In its sample, this clone was seen a few times. V and J are TRBV5-1 and TRBJ1-2, with 9 positions matching TRBD1. Germline-derived CDR1 and CDR2 are SGHRS and YFSETQ. The CDR3 has 14 amino acids. V gave up 4 bases and J gave up 6 bases; unmatched junction bases: 7. The CDR3, as DNA: TGCGCCAGCAGCGCCACGACAGGGGGGGATGGCTACACCTTC. Protein: CASSATTGGDGYTF. The variable domain in full, with the rest retrieved from reference TRBV5-1 and TRBJ1-2, is KAGVTQTPRYLIKTRGQQVTLSCSPISGHRSVSWYQQTPGQGLQFLFEYFSETQRNKGNFPGRFSGRQFSNSRSEMNVSTLELGDSALYLCASSATTGGDGYTFGSGTRLTVV.

The V gene is TRBV5-1, the J gene TRBJ2-2; TRBD1 matches 7 bases. The germline gives CDR1 SGHRS, CDR2 YFSETQ. The CDR3 is made up of 14 amino acids. J was trimmed by 6 bases and V by 5 bases; bases with no gene match: 7. The DNA for the CDR3 is TGCGCCAGCAGGACAGGGATCGGTCCCGGGGAGCTGTTTTTT. Translation: CASRTGIGPGELFF.

Turning to this clone: Germline is not matched at one junction end, which may reflect a read error. This CDR3 is also generated by other DNA sequences in the sample. The chain joins TRBV7-2 to TRBJ1-6; 8 nucleotides agree with TRBD1. The CDR3 is 13 amino acids. Germline assignment: CDR1 SGHTA and CDR2 FQGNSA. CDR3 residues: CASGQGFNSPLHF. The CDR3 DNA reads as TGTGCCAGCGGACAGGGATTTAATTCCCCCCTCCACTTT.

The chain joins TRBV18 to TRBJ2-7, with D tentatively TRBD1 (5 bases). The CDR3 sequence is 13 residues long. V lost 2 bases, J lost 6 bases, and 11 bases lay in between. Germline values: CDR1 KGHSH, CDR2 LQKENI. The DNA for the CDR3 is TGTGCCAGCTCACCAAGAGTAAGGGGCGAGCAGTACTTC. Its protein is CASSPRVRGEQYF. Full variable domain (missing parts from reference TRBV18 and TRBJ2-7): NAGVMQNPRHLVRRRGQEARLRCSPMKGHSHVYWYRQLPEEGLKFMVYLQKENIIDESGMPKERFSAEFPKEGPSILRIQQVVRGDSAAYFCASSPRVRGEQYFGPGTRLTVT.

The rearrangement uses TRBV2 and TRBJ2-3, with D possibly matching TRBD1 (5 bases). CDR3 length equals 15 residues. Trimming cost V 3 bases and J 2 bases, with 12 bases left between them. Germline CDR1 reads SNHLY; CDR2 reads FYNNEI. The CDR3 loop reads CASSEAGRNTDTQYF. CDR3 nucleotide sequence: TGTGCCAGCAGTGAGGCAGGGCGGAACACAGATACGCAGTATTTT.

The chain is built from TRBV5-1 and TRBJ1-4; possible D gene TRBD1, 5 bases. The CDR3 extends over 18 amino acids. Germline lookup yields CDR1 SGHRS and CDR2 YFSETQ. Trimming shortened V by 1 base and J by 0 bases, and 16 bases separated the two germline ends. CDR3 nucleotide sequence: TGCGCCAGCAGCTTGTTCGCCGGTGCGGGGGCAACTAATGAAAAACTGTTTTTT. It is translated as CASSLFAGAGATNEKLFF.